Listed here are 11 T cell receptor beta chains from one sample, sequenced in a study of cytomegalovirus exposure and HLA in healthy donors. Primers: 60 Vbeta forward and 13 Jbeta reverse. Repertoires were generated with immunoSEQ multiplex PCR, while TCRdb's copy carries only in-frame clones and drops some. The sample lists more than 95,000 clones; approximately 72% were seen once. Sequenced input: PBMCs. The receptors derive from a woman in her forties or fifties in good health and CMV-seronegative.

This clone was detected once. This chain uses TRBV2 with TRBJ2-1, with D perhaps TRBD2 (5 bases). This CDR3 is built from 11 residues. Germline CDR1 SNHLY, CDR2 FYNNEI. V was shortened by 8 bases and J by 9 bases, with 11 bases between the two germline ends. The CDR3 DNA reads as TGTGCCAGCTCACTAGAATTTGAGCAGTTCTTC. It is translated as CASSLEFEQFF.

CDR3 sequence: CASSYLGIQETQYF. In nucleotides, the CDR3 is TGTGCCAGCAGTTACCTAGGAATACAAGAGACCCAGTACTTC. V usage is TRBV6-5 and J usage is TRBJ2-5, with D uncertain. This CDR3 is 14 amino acids long. With 2 bases removed from V and 2 bases from J, the gap between germline ends came to 9 bases. Germline V gene data show CDR1 as MNHEY and CDR2 as SVGAGI.

The J gene is TRBJ2-3, the V gene TRBV18; the D gene is possibly TRBD1 (5 bases). The CDR3 contains 15 residues. Trimming removed 1 base at V and 2 bases at J, with 10 bases between. The germline CDR1 and CDR2 sequences are KGHSH and LQKENI. This chain's CDR3 is CASSPQGMITDTQYF. CDR3 nucleotides: TGTGCCAGCTCACCACAGGGGATGATCACAGATACGCAGTATTTT. Full variable domain (missing parts from reference TRBV18 and TRBJ2-3): NAGVMQNPRHLVRRRGQEARLRCSPMKGHSHVYWYRQLPEEGLKFMVYLQKENIIDESGMPKERFSAEFPKEGPSILRIQQVVRGDSAAYFCASSPQGMITDTQYFGPGTRLTVL.

V is TRBV27 and J is TRBJ2-5, with D possibly being TRBD1 (6 bases). CDR1 and CDR2 (germline): MNHEY, SMNVEV (reference sequence). The CDR3 has 16 amino acids. Trimming removed 0 bases from V and 6 bases from J, with 17 bases in between. In DNA form, the CDR3 reads TGTGCCAGCAGTTTATCGATCAGGGGCTTGGCAAAGACCCAGTACTTC. The encoded protein is CASSLSIRGLAKTQYF.

In its sample, this clone was seen a few times. V gene TRBV6-1 combines with J gene TRBJ1-5; 10 bases fit TRBD1. V shed 6 bases, J shed 5 bases, and the junction held 1 base outside the gene matches. This CDR3 has 13 residues. Germline V gene data show CDR1 as MNHNS and CDR2 as SASEGT. The CDR3 region is CASRDRGDQPQHF. The CDR3 coding sequence is TGTGCCAGCAGGGACAGGGGGGATCAGCCCCAGCATTTT.

This rearrangement joins TRBV7-2 to TRBJ2-5; possibly TRBD2 for D (6 bases). V was clipped by 5 bases and J by 0 bases, with 13 bases between them. The CDR3 runs to 15 residues. The germline CDR1 and CDR2 sequences are SGHTA and FQGNSA. In nucleotides, the CDR3 is TGTGCCAGCAGCGTTCAACTAGCCGACCAAGAGACCCAGTACTTC. This codes for CASSVQLADQETQYF. The variable domain in full, with the rest retrieved from reference TRBV7-2 and TRBJ2-5, is GAGVSQSPSNKVTEKGKDVELRCDPISGHTALYWYRQSLGQGLEFLIYFQGNSAPDKSGLPSDRFSAERTGGSVSTLTIQRTQQEDSAVYLCASSVQLADQETQYFGPGTRLLVL.

The V call is TRBV10-3, the J call TRBJ2-1; D remains unclear. Trimming removed 3 bases at V and 0 bases at J, with 12 bases between. Germline CDR1 ENHRY, CDR2 SYGVKD. The CDR3 is 16 residues long. Here the CDR3 DNA reads TGTGCCATCAGTGACCCCGGTGCCCACTCCTACAATGAGCAGTTCTTC. It yields the protein CAISDPGAHSYNEQFF.

J is TRBJ1-5 and V is TRBV6-5; 7 bases line up with TRBD1. Germline CDR1 and CDR2: MNHEY and SVGAGI. The CDR3 is 14 amino acids. V shed 5 bases, J shed 6 bases, and the junction held 7 bases outside the gene matches. This CDR3 is CASSRGSGGQPQHF. The CDR3 DNA is TGTGCCAGCAGTCGAGGATCAGGGGGTCAGCCCCAGCATTTT.

This clone was detected a few times. The V gene is TRBV2, the J gene TRBJ1-1; 9 bases agree with TRBD1. The ends lost 5 bases at V and 7 bases at J; junction bases unmatched: 11. The CDR3 length is 15 residues. CDR1 is SNHLY and CDR2 is FYNNEI in the germline V gene. CDR3 protein: CASSPYAGTGIEAFF. The CDR3 DNA reads as TGTGCCAGCAGTCCTTACGCCGGGACAGGGATTGAAGCTTTCTTT.

The chain uses TRBV6-1 and TRBJ1-1; TRBD1 matches at 9 bases. CDR3 length: 14 residues. V gave up 5 bases and J gave up 4 bases; unmatched junction bases: 5. Germline values: CDR1 MNHNS, CDR2 SASEGT. Written as DNA, the CDR3 is TGTGCCAGCAGTTCCCTGGACAGGGGCACTGAAGCTTTCTTT. It codes for CASSSLDRGTEAFF.

V gene TRBV15 combines with J gene TRBJ2-7, with 11 bases identical to TRBD2. The CDR3 extends over 14 amino acids. The germline V gene has CDR1 LNHNV and CDR2 YYDKDF (reference sequence). V lost 8 bases, J lost 4 bases, and 7 bases stayed unmatched. The CDR3 coding sequence is TGTGCCACCGCTACTAGCGGGAGCCGTTACGAGCAGTACTTC. Amino acids: CATATSGSRYEQYF.